One sample yielded the 19 T cell receptor beta chains listed below, sequenced in a study of identical twins. One entry per CDR3 protein, called by TCRdb with MiXCR from the 5' RACE reads. Of a few hundred thousand distinct CDR3 sequences listed, 9.6% were seen once; the top ten hold approximately 3.2%. The sample was also linked to a second study, of yellow fever vaccine responses in identical twins.

The sample taken for sequencing was PBMCs. The receptors here all came from a woman in her late teens or twenties in good health.

The rearrangement joins TRBV2 to TRBJ2-1, with TRBD2 matching over 12 bases. The CDR3 covers 15 residues. V lost 6 bases and J lost 2; bases outside the gene matches: 2. CDR1 and CDR2 (germline): SNHLY, FYNNEI. Here the CDR3 reads CASRGLAGPYNEQFF. For the CDR3, the DNA is TGTGCCAGCAGGGGACTAGCGGGCCCCTACAATGAGCAGTTCTTC.

This clonotype was seen more than once but under ten times. The V and J genes are TRBV6-5 and TRBJ2-1; D is uncertain. The ends were cut back, 2 bases at V and 10 bases at J, with 12 bases in the middle. This CDR3 region has 13 residues. CDR1 MNHEY and CDR2 SVGAGI come from the germline V gene. DNA of the CDR3: TGTGCCAGCAGTTACCCCTCAGGTCCCGAGCAGTTCTTC. It translates to CASSYPSGPEQFF.

This clonotype showed up just a few times. The V gene is TRBV24-1, the J gene TRBJ2-7; tentatively, D is TRBD1 (5 bases). Per the germline V gene, CDR1 is KGHDR and CDR2 is SFDVKD. CDR3 length equals 15 residues. V dropped 1 base and J dropped 1 base, with 10 bases sitting between them. The CDR3: CATSDFDRISYEQYF. The CDR3 nucleotides are TGTGCCACCAGTGATTTTGACAGAATATCCTACGAGCAGTACTTC.

This clonotype was seen ten or more times. The V and J genes are TRBV5-1 and TRBJ2-5; 7 bases agree with TRBD2. CDR3 length: 12 amino acids. Germline V gene data show CDR1 as SGHRS and CDR2 as YFSETQ. Losses at the gene ends were 4 bases for V and 4 bases for J; bases not matched to a gene: 1. The CDR3 region has the DNA TGCGCCAGCAGCAGGGAGGGAGAGACCCAGTACTTC. Residues: CASSREGETQYF.

The chain joins TRBV5-6 to TRBJ2-3; no firm D call. Deletions cut 2 bases from V and 2 bases from J, with 6 bases between. The germline V gene encodes CDR1 SGHDT and CDR2 YYEEEE. The CDR3 length is 13 residues. The CDR3 DNA reads TGTGCCAGCAGCTTCCCGGTCACAGATACGCAGTATTTT. Its translation: CASSFPVTDTQYF.

This clonotype has more than one count but fewer than ten. The gene calls are TRBV5-1 and TRBJ1-1, with D unresolved. This CDR3 is 13 amino acids long. The V and J ends lost 5 bases and 0 bases respectively, with 8 bases between them. Per germline, CDR1 SGHRS and CDR2 YFSETQ. The CDR3 is CASSTYMNTEAFF. CDR3 nucleotides: TGCGCCAGCAGTACTTACATGAACACTGAAGCTTTCTTT.

This clonotype was picked up a small number of times. The chain employs TRBV20-1 and TRBJ2-3, with TRBD1 as a possible D gene (6 bases). The V gene's germline CDR1 is DFQATT and CDR2 SNEGSKA (reference sequence). Trimming shortened V by 3 bases and J by 6 bases, and 13 bases separated the two germline ends. This CDR3 is built from 13 residues. CDR3 nucleotide sequence: TGCAGTGCTAGTCAGGGGCTGGGCGATACGCAGTATTTT. Protein sequence: CSASQGLGDTQYF.

This clonotype was seen a handful of times. The rearrangement joins TRBV6-5 to TRBJ2-6; D possibly corresponds to TRBD2 (5 bases). Germline V CDR1 and CDR2: MNHEY, SVGAGI. The length of the CDR3 is 15 residues. Trimming took 0 bases from V and 2 from J, leaving 5 bases between them. The chain's CDR3 is CASSYSRAGANVLTF. CDR3 nucleotide sequence: TGTGCCAGCAGTTACTCGAGGGCTGGGGCCAACGTCCTGACTTTC.

This clonotype was detected a few times. The chain combines TRBV20-1 with TRBJ2-7; weak D call: TRBD2 (5 bases). Germline values: CDR1 DFQATT, CDR2 SNEGSKA (reference sequence). CDR3 length: 16 residues. The V end lost 0 bases, the J end lost 4 bases, and 19 bases lay between the germline ends. CDR3 DNA sequence: TGCAGTGCTAGAGATCAGGTGGCTAGCTTATGGTACGAGCAGTACTTC. This encodes CSARDQVASLWYEQYF.

This clonotype was picked up a small number of times. This chain connects TRBV28 to TRBJ1-1, with D perhaps TRBD1 (6 bases). Trimming removed 3 bases from V and 8 bases from J, with 10 bases in between. CDR1 is MDHEN and CDR2 is SYDVKM in the germline V gene. The CDR3 runs to 12 residues. CDR3 nucleotide sequence: TGTGCCAGCAGTTTGGGGGGGCGCGAAGCTTTCTTT. Translating gives CASSLGGREAFF.

The chain employs TRBV5-1 and TRBJ1-1; D gene uncertain. Trimming shortened V by 5 bases and J by 0 bases, and 11 bases separated the two germline ends. Germline loops: CDR1 SGHRS, CDR2 YFSETQ. The CDR3 contains 14 residues. For the CDR3, the DNA is TGCGCCAGCAGTTCAGGACTGATGAACACTGAAGCTTTCTTT. Its translation is CASSSGLMNTEAFF.

This clonotype showed up just a few times. The chain carries TRBV6-2 or TRBV6-3 and TRBJ2-7; 8 bases agree with TRBD1. Germline CDR1 reads MNHEY; CDR2 reads SVGEGT. This CDR3 contains 16 residues. V lost 6 bases, J lost 7 bases, and 17 bases stayed unmatched. The chain's CDR3 is CASSARPTGVKGEQYF. In DNA form, the CDR3 reads TGTGCCAGCAGCGCACGCCCGACAGGGGTTAAGGGAGAGCAGTACTTC.

This clonotype was recorded at least ten times. The J gene is TRBJ1-3, the V gene TRBV4-1; D unclear. Trimming removed 0 bases from V and 0 bases from J, with 12 bases in between. This CDR3 comprises 17 residues. Germline V CDR1 and CDR2: MGHRA, YSYEKL. The CDR3 sequence is CASSQEVTRVSGNTIYF. The CDR3, as DNA: TGCGCCAGCAGCCAAGAGGTGACCAGAGTCTCTGGAAACACCATATATTTT.

This clonotype has at least ten counts. The genes are TRBV5-1 and TRBJ1-1, with no clear D. Germline assignment: CDR1 SGHRS and CDR2 YFSETQ. Deletions cut 0 bases from V and 6 bases from J, with 9 bases between. The CDR3 covers 13 residues. The CDR3, as DNA: TGCGCCAGCAGCTTGGGGGCGCGCGCTGAAGCTTTCTTT. Encoded protein: CASSLGARAEAFF.

The chain has TRBV9 and TRBJ2-1; 7 bases are a match to TRBD2. The CDR3 contains 15 residues. Germline trimming cut 3 bases from V and 3 bases from J; bases unmatched to any gene: 6. Germline V gene lookup returns CDR1 SGDLS and CDR2 YYNGEE. For the CDR3, the DNA is TGTGCCAGCAGCGGGATCGGGGGGATCTACAATGAGCAGTTCTTC. Protein product: CASSGIGGIYNEQFF.

The rearrangement joins TRBV2 to TRBJ2-5, with D perhaps TRBD2 (5 bases). Trimming removed 6 bases from V and 6 bases from J, with 17 bases in between. Germline V CDR1 and CDR2: SNHLY, FYNNEI. The CDR3 spans 14 residues. CDR3 DNA: TGTGCCAGCAGCCCCGACCTAGCACGGCAGACCCAGTACTTC. This codes for CASSPDLARQTQYF.

This chain connects TRBV12-5 to TRBJ2-2, with 11 bases that match TRBD1. Germline V gives CDR1 LGHNT, CDR2 FRNRAP. V was clipped by 4 bases and J by 1 base; unmatched bases: 11. This CDR3 spans 19 amino acids. CDR3 in DNA: TGTGCTAGTGGTTCCATCTGGACAGGGGGCATCCTGAACACCGGGGAGCTGTTTTTT. Translating it yields CASGSIWTGGILNTGELFF.

This clonotype was picked up many times. V and J are TRBV13 and TRBJ2-3; the match to TRBD2 covers 7 bases. CDR1 is PRHDT, CDR2 FYEKMQ, per germline (reference sequence). Germline trimming cut 8 bases from V and 3 bases from J; bases unmatched to any gene: 11. The CDR3 is 15 residues long. The DNA for the CDR3 is TGTGCCAGCGCCAGGGCTAGCGGAGTTACAGATACGCAGTATTTT. Its translation: CASARASGVTDTQYF. Looking up the rest from reference TRBV13 and TRBJ2-3 gives the full variable domain: AAGVIQSPRHLIKEKRETATLKCYPIPRHDTVYWYQQGPGQDPQFLISFYEKMQSDKGSIPDRFSAQQFSDYHSELNMSSLELGDSALYFCASARASGVTDTQYFGPGTRLTVL.

The chain couples TRBV6-1 to TRBJ2-3; TRBD1 aligns across 12 bases. V gave up 6 bases and J gave up 4 bases; unmatched junction bases: 2. This CDR3 has 14 amino acids. Per germline, CDR1 MNHNS and CDR2 SASEGT. The CDR3 DNA is TGTGCCAGCAGCGGGACAGGGGGCCCAGATACGCAGTATTTT. It yields the protein CASSGTGGPDTQYF.